This record concerns one T cell receptor beta chain sequence. Produced via immunoSEQ multiplex PCR; TCRdb's table is partial and in-frame only. This table has roughly 70,000 clones, approximately 90% appearing once. This record comes from a study of OX40 agonist ivuxolimab in advanced cancers. Overall study context: Cohort: 80% to 90% men, mean age about 60, aged about 23 to 80.

The source is an adult with an advanced solid tumor such as melanoma, head and neck, liver or kidney cancer. The sample consisted of CD4+ or CD8+ T cells sorted from blood, taken in a trial of the OX40 agonist ivuxolimab.

The CDR3 sequence is CASSGGLNTEAFF. The CDR3 nucleotides are TGTGCCAGCAGCGGGGGACTGAACACTGAAGCTTTCTTT. J is TRBJ1-1 and V is TRBV7-9; D possibly corresponds to TRBD1 (5 bases). The CDR3 has 13 residues. V was clipped by 5 bases and J by 0 bases, with 7 bases between them. The V gene's germline CDR1 is SEHNR and CDR2 FQNEAQ (reference sequence).